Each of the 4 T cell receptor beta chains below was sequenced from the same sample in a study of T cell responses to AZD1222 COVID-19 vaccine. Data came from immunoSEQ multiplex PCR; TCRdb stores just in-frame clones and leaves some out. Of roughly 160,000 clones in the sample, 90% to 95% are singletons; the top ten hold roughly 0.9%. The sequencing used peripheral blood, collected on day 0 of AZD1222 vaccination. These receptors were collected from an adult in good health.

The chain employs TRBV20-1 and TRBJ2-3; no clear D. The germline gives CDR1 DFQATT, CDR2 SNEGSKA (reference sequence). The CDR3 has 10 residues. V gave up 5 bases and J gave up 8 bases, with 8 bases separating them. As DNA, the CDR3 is TGCAGTGCTGCGCTCGCTACGCAGTATTTT. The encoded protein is CSAALATQYF.

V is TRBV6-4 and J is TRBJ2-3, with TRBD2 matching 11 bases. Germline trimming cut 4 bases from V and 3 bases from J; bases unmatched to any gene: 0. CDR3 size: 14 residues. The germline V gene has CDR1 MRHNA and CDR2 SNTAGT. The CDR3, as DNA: TGTGCCAGCAGTGTAGCGGGGGGGACAGATACGCAGTATTTT. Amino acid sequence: CASSVAGGTDTQYF.

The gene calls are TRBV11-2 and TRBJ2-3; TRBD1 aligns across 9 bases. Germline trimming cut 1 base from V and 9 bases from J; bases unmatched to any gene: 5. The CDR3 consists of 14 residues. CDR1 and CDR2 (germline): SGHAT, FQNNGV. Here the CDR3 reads CASSLGGGTGTQYF. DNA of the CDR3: TGTGCCAGCAGCTTAGGTGGCGGGACAGGGACGCAGTATTTT.

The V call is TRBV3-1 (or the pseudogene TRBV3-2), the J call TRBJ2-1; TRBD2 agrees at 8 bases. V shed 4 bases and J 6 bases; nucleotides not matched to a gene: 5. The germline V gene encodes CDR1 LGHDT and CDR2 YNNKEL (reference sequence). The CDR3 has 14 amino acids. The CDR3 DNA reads TGTGCCAGCAGCCCATTACTAGCGGCCAATGAGCAGTTCTTC. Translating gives CASSPLLAANEQFF.